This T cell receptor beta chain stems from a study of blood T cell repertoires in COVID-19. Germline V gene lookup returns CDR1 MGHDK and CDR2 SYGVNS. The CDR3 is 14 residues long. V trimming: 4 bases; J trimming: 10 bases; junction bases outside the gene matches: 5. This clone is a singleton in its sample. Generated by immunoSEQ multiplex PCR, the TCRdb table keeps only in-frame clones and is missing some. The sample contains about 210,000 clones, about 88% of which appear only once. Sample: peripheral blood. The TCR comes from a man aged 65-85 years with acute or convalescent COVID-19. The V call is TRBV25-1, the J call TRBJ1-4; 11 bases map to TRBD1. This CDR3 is CASSGTGGPGKLFF. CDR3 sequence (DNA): TGTGCCAGCAGTGGGACAGGGGGCCCGGGAAAACTGTTTTTT.